What follows is one T cell receptor (beta chain) and its context. Its antigen is as yet unknown. After removal of 7 bases from V and 10 bases from J, the junction contained 20 bases not matched to a gene. This CDR3 region has 18 residues. Germline lookup yields CDR1 SNHLY and CDR2 FYNNEI. The data are from a study of regulatory T cells in long-lasting Graves disease. Study results and caveats: The study found lower TCR diversity in persistent Graves' patients than in newly diagnosed ones. Only a small sample size was used, which may have cut accuracy.

The sample's time point: newly diagnosed GD, antithyroid drugs for less than 3 months. Construction of the TCR library relied on RNA isolated from PBMCs. Investigators prepared the TCR beta libraries by applying iRepertoire HTBI primers and Arm-PCR of CDR3 regions. TCRdb reprocessed the multiplex PCR reads with MiXCR, giving one entry per CDR3 protein. The sample holds over 350,000 distinct CDR3 sequences, roughly 15% seen once. The same data also went into a second study, on T cells in Graves' hyperthyroidism and ophthalmopathy.

The chain has TRBV2 and TRBJ1-6, with 9 bases identical to TRBD1. The sequence came from a woman aged 45-65 years with Graves disease. The sequencing here drew on peripheral blood mononuclear cells (PBMCs), taken at new diagnosis, from a patient treated with antithyroid drugs. The CDR3 DNA is TGTGCCAGCATTCGAGGGACAGGGCACCCGACCAGGGAATCACCCCTCCACTTT. Encoded protein: CASIRGTGHPTRESPLHF. The full variable domain, with the rest looked up from reference TRBV2 and TRBJ1-6, is EPEVTQTPSHQVTQMGQEVILRCVPISNHLYFYWYRQILGQKVEFLVSFYNNEISEKSEIFDDQFSVERPDGSNFTLKIRSTKLEDSAMYFCASIRGTGHPTRESPLHFGNGTRLTVT.